Following are 10 T cell receptor beta chains from one sample sequenced in a study of cytomegalovirus exposure and HLA in healthy donors. PCR primers comprised 60 Vbeta and 13 Jbeta primers. Sequenced by immunoSEQ multiplex PCR; TCRdb stores in-frame clones only, minus some. This sample has 200,000 or so clones, with approximately 81% found just once. Sequencing was done on a sample of PBMCs. Receptors originate from a boy between 5 and 17 years old in good health and CMV-seronegative.

This chain links TRBV9 with TRBJ2-3, with D perhaps matching TRBD1 (6 bases). V shed 1 base and J shed 3 bases, with 9 bases lying between them. The CDR3 spans 14 residues. Germline CDR1 reads SGDLS; CDR2 reads YYNGEE. The CDR3 nucleotides read TGTGCCAGCAGCGTATCCCAGGGGACAGATACGCAGTATTTT. Translating gives CASSVSQGTDTQYF. The full variable domain, completed using reference TRBV9 and TRBJ2-3, is DSGVTQTPKHLITATGQRVTLRCSPRSGDLSVYWYQQSLDQGLQFLIQYYNGEERAKGNILERFSAQQFPDLHSELNLSSLELGDSALYFCASSVSQGTDTQYFGPGTRLTVL.

The chain links TRBV2 to TRBJ1-2; D is possibly TRBD1 (6 bases). V was trimmed by 0 bases and J by 4 bases, leaving 12 bases between them. The CDR3 sequence is 15 residues long. From germline, CDR1 is SNHLY and CDR2 FYNNEI. The CDR3, as DNA: TGTGCCAGCAGTGAAGCGAGGGGGACATTCTATGGCTACACCTTC. Protein product: CASSEARGTFYGYTF.

A single count supports this clone. The rearrangement links TRBV5-1 to TRBJ2-5; 9 bases are a match to TRBD2. The CDR3 covers 13 residues. After removal of 5 bases from V and 4 bases from J, the junction contained 3 bases not matched to a gene. CDR1 and CDR2 from the germline V gene are SGHRS and YFSETQ. CDR3 sequence (DNA): TGCGCCAGCAGTTATAGCGGGAGAGAGACCCAGTACTTC. This gives the protein CASSYSGRETQYF.

V gene TRBV4-1 combines with J gene TRBJ2-5; possibly TRBD2 for D (6 bases). The V gene lost 4 bases and the J gene lost 1 base, with 16 bases spanning the gap. The CDR3 covers 16 residues. Germline V lookup: CDR1 MGHRA, CDR2 YSYEKL. CDR3 region: CASSPPGAGLQETQYF. The DNA for the CDR3 is TGCGCCAGCAGCCCCCCTGGAGCGGGCCTCCAAGAGACCCAGTACTTC.

The chain is built from TRBV7-2 and TRBJ2-2; tentatively, D is TRBD1 (7 bases). The CDR3 totals 16 residues. V was trimmed by 4 bases and J by 3 bases, leaving 15 bases between them. Germline V gene sequence: CDR1 SGHTA, CDR2 FQGNSA. The CDR3 region is CASSYQGGTDTGELFF. CDR3 DNA sequence: TGTGCCAGCAGCTACCAGGGGGGTACCGACACCGGGGAGCTGTTTTTT.

The chain links TRBV5-1 to TRBJ1-1; D is ambiguous. There are 14 residues in the CDR3. Germline V gives CDR1 SGHRS, CDR2 YFSETQ. V was cut by 4 bases and J by 1 base, with 11 bases left in between. As DNA, the CDR3 is TGCGCCAGCAGCACTCAGGCCGGGAACACTGAAGCTTTCTTT. Translated, it gives CASSTQAGNTEAFF. The full variable domain, with the rest looked up from reference TRBV5-1 and TRBJ1-1, is KAGVTQTPRYLIKTRGQQVTLSCSPISGHRSVSWYQQTPGQGLQFLFEYFSETQRNKGNFPGRFSGRQFSNSRSEMNVSTLELGDSALYLCASSTQAGNTEAFFGQGTRLTVV.

The rearrangement uses TRBV7-9 and TRBJ2-2; possibly TRBD1 for D (6 bases). The CDR3 loop spans 14 amino acids. Germline loops: CDR1 SEHNR, CDR2 FQNEAQ (reference sequence). The DNA for the CDR3 is TGTTCCGGCTCCGGGACACTAATCACCGGGGAGCTGTTTTTT. Amino acid sequence: CSGSGTLITGELFF.

V usage is TRBV6-1 and J usage is TRBJ2-1, with TRBD2 identical over 10 bases. The CDR3 contains 15 residues. Trimming took 4 bases from V and 8 from J; bases not matched to a gene: 8. CDR1 and CDR2 from the germline V gene are MNHNS and SASEGT. Here the CDR3 DNA reads TGTGCCAGCAGTGTAGCGGGAGGTGGTGTCTATGAGCAGTTCTTC. Its protein product is CASSVAGGGVYEQFF.

The CDR3 DNA reads TGTGCCAGCAGTATGGGAGATTCCTGGACAGGTAGGACCTACGAGCAGTACTTC. Translation gives CASSMGDSWTGRTYEQYF. The genes are TRBV27 and TRBJ2-7; 7 bases agree with TRBD1. The CDR3 totals 18 residues. After removal of 5 bases from V and 2 bases from J, the junction contained 18 bases not matched to a gene. In germline, CDR1 is MNHEY, CDR2 SMNVEV (reference sequence).

The chain carries TRBV29-1 and TRBJ2-5; TRBD2 aligns across 7 bases. TRBJ2-7 matches the DNA end more closely, so the J call is doubtful. Per germline, CDR1 SQVTM and CDR2 ANQGSEA. This CDR3 spans 14 amino acids. The chain's CDR3 is CSVELADSSYEQYF. The CDR3 nucleotides read TGCAGCGTTGAACTAGCGGATAGCTCCTACGAGCAGTACTTC.